These 8 T cell receptor beta chains were all obtained from the same sample, sequenced in a study of control samples from healthy donors and cancer patients. Data came from immunoSEQ multiplex PCR; TCRdb stores just in-frame clones and leaves some out. The repertoire consists of 150,000 to 200,000 clones, with approximately 90% occurring once and the leading ten covering approximately 1.4%. The source material was blood. These receptor sequences come from a man aged 25 to 40 in good health.

The V call is TRBV12-5, the J call TRBJ2-3; 9 bases line up with TRBD2. The CDR3 has 18 amino acids. Per the germline V gene, CDR1 is LGHNT and CDR2 is FRNRAP. J lost 4 bases, V lost 4 bases, and 15 bases had no gene match. CDR3 region: CASGWTPDGLAGPDTQYF. The CDR3, as DNA: TGTGCTAGTGGTTGGACGCCGGACGGGCTAGCGGGACCAGATACGCAGTATTTT.

The rearrangement joins TRBV19 to TRBJ1-5, with D hard to call. This CDR3 has 14 residues. V lost 7 bases to trimming and J lost 4 bases, with 14 bases between them. Looked up from germline, CDR1 is LNHDA and CDR2 is SQIVND (reference sequence). The chain's CDR3 is CASKKQALNQPQHF. The CDR3 nucleotides are TGTGCCAGTAAGAAGCAGGCCCTTAATCAGCCCCAGCATTTT.

The rearrangement uses TRBV27 and TRBJ2-1, with D tentatively TRBD2 (5 bases). This CDR3 spans 15 amino acids. The germline gives CDR1 MNHEY, CDR2 SMNVEV (reference sequence). Trimming shortened V by 2 bases and J by 8 bases, and 16 bases separated the two germline ends. For the CDR3, the DNA is TGTGCCAGCAGTTTAAGGGATTTGCGGGCGGATGAGCAGTTCTTC. Translation: CASSLRDLRADEQFF.

The chain is built from TRBV7-9 and TRBJ2-5; TRBD1 might be the D (6 bases). From germline, CDR1 is SEHNR and CDR2 FQNEAQ (reference sequence). V was pared by 6 bases and J by 5 bases, with 16 bases between. The CDR3 loop spans 14 amino acids. The CDR3 reads CASSSPGVRETQYF. CDR3 nucleotides: TGTGCCAGCAGTTCTCCAGGGGTCCGGGAGACCCAGTACTTC.

The rearrangement links TRBV11-2 to TRBJ2-5, with TRBD2 matching over 8 bases. The length of the CDR3 is 15 residues. Trimming removed 4 bases from V and 1 base from J; junction bases left unmatched: 5. Germline-derived CDR1 and CDR2 are SGHAT and FQNNGV. CDR3 sequence: CASSSTSDVQETQYF. In DNA, the CDR3 is TGTGCCAGCAGCTCGACTAGCGACGTCCAAGAGACCCAGTACTTC.

This clone appeared a single time. The V call is TRBV18, the J call TRBJ1-3; D is unclear. Trimming shortened V by 3 bases and J by 0 bases, and 15 bases separated the two germline ends. The CDR3 is 17 residues long. Germline V gene lookup returns CDR1 KGHSH and CDR2 LQKENI. The CDR3 here is CASSPGLAGHSGNTIYF. As DNA, the CDR3 is TGTGCCAGCTCACCGGGCCTGGCAGGTCACTCTGGAAACACCATATATTTT. Using reference TRBV18 and TRBJ1-3 for the parts outside the CDR3, the full variable domain is NAGVMQNPRHLVRRRGQEARLRCSPMKGHSHVYWYRQLPEEGLKFMVYLQKENIIDESGMPKERFSAEFPKEGPSILRIQQVVRGDSAAYFCASSPGLAGHSGNTIYFGEGSWLTVV.

The chain employs TRBV4-3 and TRBJ2-3; a possible D gene is TRBD2 (6 bases). This CDR3 contains 16 residues. The germline gives CDR1 LGHNA, CDR2 YSLEER. V dropped 0 bases and J dropped 1 base, with 11 bases sitting between them. Here the CDR3 DNA reads TGCGCCAGCAGCCAAGATCCTGAGCGGGGCACAGATACGCAGTATTTT. Protein: CASSQDPERGTDTQYF.

This chain uses TRBV30 with TRBJ1-1, with D possibly matching TRBD1 (6 bases). CDR1 is GTSNPN and CDR2 is SVGIG in the germline V gene (reference sequence). The germline V and J ends were trimmed by 2 bases and 2 bases, with 15 bases remaining between them. The CDR3 totals 15 residues. The CDR3 spells CAWSLPTGANTEAFF. CDR3 DNA: TGTGCCTGGAGTCTCCCGACAGGAGCCAACACTGAAGCTTTCTTT. The variable domain in full, completed from reference TRBV30 and TRBJ1-1, reads SQTIHQWPATLVQPVGSPLSLECTVEGTSNPNLYWYRQAAGRGLQLLFYSVGIGQISSEVPQNLSASRPQDRQFILSSKKLLLSDSGFYLCAWSLPTGANTEAFFGQGTRLTVV.